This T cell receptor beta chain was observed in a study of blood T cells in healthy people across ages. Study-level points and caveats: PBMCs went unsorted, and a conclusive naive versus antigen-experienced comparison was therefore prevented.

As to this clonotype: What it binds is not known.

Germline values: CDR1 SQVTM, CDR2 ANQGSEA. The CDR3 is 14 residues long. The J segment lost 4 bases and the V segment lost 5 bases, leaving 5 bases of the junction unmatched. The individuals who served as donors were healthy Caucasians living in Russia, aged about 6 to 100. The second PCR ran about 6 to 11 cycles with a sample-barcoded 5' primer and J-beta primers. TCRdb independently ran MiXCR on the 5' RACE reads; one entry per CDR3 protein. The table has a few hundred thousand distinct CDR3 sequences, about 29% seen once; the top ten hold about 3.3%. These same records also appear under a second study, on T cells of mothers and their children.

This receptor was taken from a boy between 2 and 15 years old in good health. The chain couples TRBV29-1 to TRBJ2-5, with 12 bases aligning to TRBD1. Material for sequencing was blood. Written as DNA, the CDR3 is TGCAGCGTTAGGGACAGGGGGCGAAGAGAGACCCAGTACTTC. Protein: CSVRDRGRRETQYF.